This T cell receptor (beta chain) was sequenced for a study of lymphopenia after photon versus proton radiotherapy. The CDR3 has 13 amino acids. Per the germline V gene, CDR1 is SEHNR and CDR2 is FQNEAQ (reference sequence). V lost 5 bases and J lost 1, with 9 bases in between. Produced via immunoSEQ multiplex PCR; TCRdb's table is partial and in-frame only. The sample has under 30,000 clones, about 91% seen once. The sequencing used peripheral blood, collected from a patient treated with proton-based radiotherapy. This clonotype originated in a woman aged 55-75 years with cholangiocarcinoma. Some clones in this sample may be carry-over from other donors' samples. The gene calls are TRBV7-9 and TRBJ2-7; TRBD1 is a possible D gene (6 bases). DNA of the CDR3: TGTGCCAGCAGCACAGGACAGTCCTACGAGCAGTACTTC. Translating it yields CASSTGQSYEQYF.